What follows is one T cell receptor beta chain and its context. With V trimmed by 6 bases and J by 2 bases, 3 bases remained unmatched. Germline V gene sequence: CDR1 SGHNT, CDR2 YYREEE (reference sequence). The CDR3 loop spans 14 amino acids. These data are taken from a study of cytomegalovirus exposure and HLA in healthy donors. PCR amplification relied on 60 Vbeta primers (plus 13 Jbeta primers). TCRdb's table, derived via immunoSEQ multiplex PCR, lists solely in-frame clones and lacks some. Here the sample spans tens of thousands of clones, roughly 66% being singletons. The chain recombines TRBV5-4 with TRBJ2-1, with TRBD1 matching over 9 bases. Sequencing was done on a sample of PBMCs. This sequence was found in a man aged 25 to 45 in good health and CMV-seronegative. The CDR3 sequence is CASTGDRAYNEQFF. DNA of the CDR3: TGTGCCAGCACAGGGGACAGGGCCTACAATGAGCAGTTCTTC.